The 23 T cell receptor beta chains below all came from one sample that was sequenced in a study of PD-1 blockade in classical Hodgkin lymphoma. The assay was immunoSEQ multiplex PCR, and TCRdb's table has in-frame clones only and misses some. This sample has some 90,000 clones, with around 80% found just once. Indicated time point: cycle 4 day 1 (C4D1), after more than 5 weeks of nivolumab. There was relapse after autologous stem cell transplantation in every patient, and there was variation in brentuximab vedotin exposure. The input for sequencing was peripheral blood mononuclear cells (PBMCs), taken before the fourth cycle of nivolumab. These receptors came from a human donor with classical Hodgkin lymphoma.

This chain links TRBV10-3 with TRBJ2-5; the D gene is possibly TRBD1 (5 bases). Trimming left V 4 bases short and J 3 bases short, with 9 bases between. This CDR3 spans 13 amino acids. Germline values: CDR1 ENHRY, CDR2 SYGVKD. CDR3 loop: CAISATEEETQYF. The DNA for the CDR3 is TGTGCCATCAGTGCGACAGAAGAAGAGACCCAGTACTTC.

The chain combines TRBV11-2 with TRBJ1-2, with a weak D call TRBD1 (5 bases). V was clipped by 1 base and J by 4 bases, with 7 bases between them. Germline CDR1 and CDR2: SGHAT and FQNNGV. CDR3 length equals 13 residues. The CDR3 spells CASSLGGGYGYTF. The CDR3 nucleotides read TGTGCCAGCAGCTTAGGGGGGGGCTATGGCTACACCTTC. The full variable domain, completed using reference TRBV11-2 and TRBJ1-2, is EAGVAQSPRYKIIEKRQSVAFWCNPISGHATLYWYQQILGQGPKLLIQFQNNGVVDDSQLPKDRFSAERLKGVDSTLKIQPAKLEDSAVYLCASSLGGGYGYTFGSGTRLTVV.

V usage is TRBV9 and J usage is TRBJ1-4; D is ambiguous. V gave up 0 bases and J gave up 0 bases, with 6 bases separating them. The CDR3 is 15 residues long. CDR1 SGDLS and CDR2 YYNGEE come from the germline V gene. CDR3 sequence reads: CASSVGFPTNEKLFF. As DNA, the CDR3 is TGTGCCAGCAGCGTAGGTTTTCCAACTAATGAAAAACTGTTTTTT.

The chain is built from TRBV5-4 and TRBJ2-1; 7 nucleotides align to TRBD1. Germline assignment: CDR1 SGHNT and CDR2 YYREEE (reference sequence). The J segment lost 6 bases and the V segment lost 2 bases, leaving 17 bases of the junction unmatched. The CDR3 has 18 residues. The CDR3 DNA reads TGTGCCAGCAGCTTTTGGCCCCCGGTGGACAGGAACAGCAATGAGCAGTTCTTC. This translates into CASSFWPPVDRNSNEQFF.

This chain joins TRBV5-6 and TRBJ1-1; no reliable D call. This CDR3 is built from 14 residues. Germline CDR1 reads SGHDT; CDR2 reads YYEEEE. Trimming removed 2 bases from V and 5 bases from J, with 13 bases in between. The CDR3 sequence is CASSFGSLATEAFF. In DNA, the CDR3 is TGTGCCAGCAGCTTCGGCAGTTTAGCGACTGAAGCTTTCTTT.

The chain is built from TRBV27 and TRBJ2-7, with a weak D call TRBD1 (6 bases). V gave up 6 bases and J gave up 6 bases, with 18 bases separating them. This CDR3 has 14 residues. Germline CDR1 is MNHEY and CDR2 is SMNVEV (reference sequence). For the CDR3, the DNA is TGTGCCAGCAGCCCCGGGACATTCCCCTCCGAGCAGTACTTC. This gives the protein CASSPGTFPSEQYF.

The V call is TRBV19, the J call TRBJ2-6; either TRBD1 or TRBD2 may supply D (5 bases each). Germline loops: CDR1 LNHDA, CDR2 SQIVND (reference sequence). The V end lost 6 bases, the J end lost 13 bases, and 25 bases lay between the germline ends. The CDR3 consists of 16 residues. The CDR3 DNA reads TGTGCCAGTAGGATTCCAAGTCCATCGGGGCCCATGGTCCTGACTTTC. This sequence encodes CASRIPSPSGPMVLTF. Together with reference TRBV19 and TRBJ2-6, the CDR3 gives the full variable domain: DGGITQSPKYLFRKEGQNVTLSCEQNLNHDAMYWYRQDPGQGLRLIYYSQIVNDFQKGDIAEGYSVSREKKESFPLTVTSAQKNPTAFYLCASRIPSPSGPMVLTFGAGSRLTVL.

This clone was observed a handful of times. V gene TRBV5-4 combines with J gene TRBJ1-4; a possible D gene is TRBD1 (6 bases). V dropped 4 bases and J dropped 6 bases, with 10 bases sitting between them. The CDR3 is 13 amino acids. The germline gives CDR1 SGHNT, CDR2 YYREEE (reference sequence). CDR3 amino acids: CASSRGADEKLFF. CDR3 nucleotide sequence: TGTGCCAGCAGCCGGGGGGCGGATGAAAAACTGTTTTTT.

This chain uses TRBV7-2 with TRBJ2-1, with 8 bases identical to TRBD1. Germline CDR1 and CDR2: SGHTA and FQGNSA. This CDR3 has 15 residues. The V gene end was trimmed by 5 bases and the J gene end by 0 bases; junction bases not matched to a gene: 3. CDR3 nucleotides: TGTGCCAGCAGCGCACAGGGGGGCTCCTACAATGAGCAGTTCTTC. Residues: CASSAQGGSYNEQFF.

The rearrangement links TRBV11-3 to TRBJ2-3, with 12 bases lining up with TRBD2. With V trimmed by 4 bases and J by 3 bases, 8 bases remained unmatched. Germline V gene sequence: CDR1 SGHNT, CDR2 YENEEA. The length of the CDR3 is 17 residues. CDR3 in amino acids: CASSWGTGTSGTDTQYF. The CDR3 region has the DNA TGTGCCAGCAGCTGGGGGACCGGGACTAGCGGGACAGATACGCAGTATTTT.

The chain is built from TRBV11-2 and TRBJ2-6, with D uncertain. The CDR3 is made up of 17 amino acids. Per the germline V gene, CDR1 is SGHAT and CDR2 is FQNNGV. With 0 bases removed from V and 0 bases from J, the gap between germline ends came to 9 bases. CDR3 bases: TGTGCCAGCAGCTTAGATAGGCAGCGCTCTGGGGCCAACGTCCTGACTTTC. It specifies CASSLDRQRSGANVLTF.

This CDR3 reads CASSPWGYREYEQYF. Written as DNA, the CDR3 is TGTGCCAGCAGCCCCTGGGGCTATCGGGAATACGAGCAGTACTTC. The chain employs TRBV7-9 and TRBJ2-7; D tentatively reads TRBD1 or TRBD2 (5 bases each). This CDR3 comprises 15 residues. Germline CDR1 and CDR2: SEHNR and FQNEAQ (reference sequence). Trimming stripped 5 bases from V and 4 bases from J, with 18 bases between.

In this sample, this clone turned up a few times. Distinct nucleotide sequences in the sample also encode this CDR3. The chain couples TRBV30 to TRBJ2-7; D ambiguous. V lost 2 bases and J lost 1, with 9 bases in between. CDR1 GTSNPN and CDR2 SVGIG come from the germline V gene (reference sequence). The CDR3 is 13 amino acids. CDR3 sequence: CAWSRGDSYEQYF. CDR3 coding DNA: TGTGCCTGGAGTCGTGGAGATTCCTACGAGCAGTACTTC.

The J gene is TRBJ1-1, the V gene TRBV4-2; no clear D gene. The CDR3 has 16 residues. Germline V gene data show CDR1 as LGHNA and CDR2 as YNFKEQ. Between the trimmed V and J ends, which lost 0 bases and 7 bases, there was a span of 18 bases. The CDR3 spells CASSQDPWGRQDEAFF. For the CDR3, the DNA is TGTGCCAGCAGCCAAGATCCTTGGGGAAGACAAGATGAAGCTTTCTTT.

V usage is TRBV19 and J usage is TRBJ1-1; D remains unclear. Per the germline V gene, CDR1 is LNHDA and CDR2 is SQIVND (reference sequence). The CDR3 extends over 14 amino acids. The V gene lost 6 bases and the J gene lost 1 base, with 12 bases spanning the gap. The CDR3 DNA sequence: TGTGCCAGTAGAACTAAGCGGGGGAACACTGAAGCTTTCTTT. As protein: CASRTKRGNTEAFF.

The chain combines TRBV28 with TRBJ1-1; tentative D call: TRBD1 (5 bases). The germline gives CDR1 MDHEN, CDR2 SYDVKM. V was cut by 6 bases and J by 4 bases, with 15 bases left in between. The CDR3 contains 14 residues. The CDR3 DNA is TGTGCCAGCAGCATTCATAGGGGAGGCACTGAAGCTTTCTTT. This encodes CASSIHRGGTEAFF.

This chain connects TRBV6-4 to TRBJ1-3; D call uncertain. Per the germline V gene, CDR1 is MRHNA and CDR2 is SNTAGT. CDR3 size: 13 residues. The V gene lost 2 bases and the J gene lost 0 bases, with 2 bases spanning the gap. The CDR3, as DNA: TGTGCCAGCAGTGACAACTCTGGAAACACCATATATTTT. Amino acid sequence: CASSDNSGNTIYF.

The chain employs TRBV2 and TRBJ1-3, with 10 bases that match TRBD1. This CDR3 is built from 17 residues. Germline CDR1 is SNHLY and CDR2 is FYNNEI. J lost 4 bases, V lost 6 bases, and 12 bases had no gene match. The CDR3 nucleotides read TGTGCCAGCAGGGGGACAGGGGCGACAGGAGGAGGAAACACCATATATTTT. This sequence encodes CASRGTGATGGGNTIYF.

J is TRBJ1-4 and V is TRBV7-8, with D perhaps matching TRBD1 (5 bases). The CDR3 sequence is 15 residues long. V gave up 5 bases and J gave up 2 bases, with 12 bases separating them. Germline V gene data show CDR1 as SGHVS and CDR2 as FQNEAQ. The CDR3 protein is CASSKQEGTNEKLFF. As DNA, the CDR3 is TGTGCCAGCAGCAAACAGGAGGGCACTAATGAAAAACTGTTTTTT. Together with reference TRBV7-8 and TRBJ1-4, the CDR3 gives the full variable domain: GAGVSQSPRYKVAKRGQDVALRCDPISGHVSLFWYQQALGQGPEFLTYFQNEAQLDKSGLPSDRFFAERPEGSVSTLKIQRTQQEDSAVYLCASSKQEGTNEKLFFGSGTQLSVL.

The sample holds a few counts of this clone. The chain is built from TRBV6-5 and TRBJ1-2; possible D gene TRBD1, 6 bases. The length of the CDR3 is 14 residues. V was shortened by 6 bases and J by 2 bases, with 13 bases between the two germline ends. From germline, CDR1 is MNHEY and CDR2 SVGAGI. CDR3 sequence (DNA): TGTGCCAGCAGCGGACAGAACCAAAACTATGGCTACACCTTC. This encodes CASSGQNQNYGYTF.

This rearrangement joins TRBV9 to TRBJ1-2; 8 bases agree with TRBD1. Germline CDR1 reads SGDLS; CDR2 reads YYNGEE. The length of the CDR3 is 16 residues. The trim removed 3 bases at V and 3 bases at J, leaving 10 bases unmatched. As DNA, the CDR3 is TGTGCCAGCAGCGCTAACGGGCAGGGGGCAGACTATGGCTACACCTTC. It translates to CASSANGQGADYGYTF.

The rearrangement links TRBV2 to TRBJ2-7; D call uncertain. This CDR3 contains 11 residues. V lost 5 bases, J lost 7 bases, and 9 bases lay in between. Germline V CDR1 and CDR2: SNHLY, FYNNEI. CDR3 nucleotide sequence: TGTGCCAGCAGTAGCTATAATGAGCAGTACTTC. It is translated as CASSSYNEQYF.

This clone was counted only a few times. The rearrangement uses TRBV9 and TRBJ1-2; TRBD1 might be the D (6 bases). Germline CDR1 is SGDLS and CDR2 is YYNGEE. Trimming stripped 0 bases from V and 4 bases from J, with 13 bases between. The CDR3 consists of 15 residues. This chain's CDR3 is CASSVGRGASYGYTF. CDR3 bases: TGTGCCAGCAGCGTAGGGCGGGGGGCAAGCTATGGCTACACCTTC. Variable domain in full (rest from reference TRBV9 and TRBJ1-2): DSGVTQTPKHLITATGQRVTLRCSPRSGDLSVYWYQQSLDQGLQFLIQYYNGEERAKGNILERFSAQQFPDLHSELNLSSLELGDSALYFCASSVGRGASYGYTFGSGTRLTVV.